These 29 T cell receptor beta chains were sequenced from one sample in a study of T cell responses to AZD1222 COVID-19 vaccine. Measured with immunoSEQ multiplex PCR; TCRdb has only the in-frame clones, and not every one. The sample carries 89,000 or so clones, about 86% recorded once. Sequences were derived from peripheral blood, sampled 28 days after the second AZD1222 dose. The receptors shown here come from an adult who received the AZD1222 COVID-19 vaccine.

V is TRBV4-3 and J is TRBJ2-1; D possibly corresponds to TRBD1 (6 bases). The V end was cut by 0 bases, the J end by 3 bases, with 9 bases between. Germline V gene lookup returns CDR1 LGHNA and CDR2 YSLEER. The CDR3 consists of 15 residues. As DNA, the CDR3 is TGCGCCAGCAGCCAAGATGGGGGACACTACAATGAGCAGTTCTTC. Translation: CASSQDGGHYNEQFF.

CDR3 region: CASSVTGGSTEAFF. The DNA for the CDR3 is TGTGCCAGCAGCGTCACAGGGGGTTCCACTGAAGCTTTCTTT. This chain uses TRBV6-5 with TRBJ1-1; 8 nucleotides line up with TRBD1. This CDR3 is built from 14 residues. V shed 6 bases, J shed 4 bases, and the junction held 7 bases outside the gene matches. Looked up from germline, CDR1 is MNHEY and CDR2 is SVGAGI.

V and J are TRBV2 and TRBJ2-4; weak D call: TRBD1 (6 bases). The CDR3 is made up of 16 amino acids. The germline CDR1 and CDR2 sequences are SNHLY and FYNNEI. The V gene lost 7 bases and the J gene lost 1 base, with 17 bases spanning the gap. This CDR3 is CASKGVPDGAKNIQYF. In nucleotides, the CDR3 is TGTGCCAGCAAGGGGGTCCCTGATGGGGCCAAAAACATTCAGTACTTC.

This clone was found once. CDR3 bases: TGTGCCAGCAGTGAGCCTGACAGGGCCAATCAGCCCCAGCATTTT. Its translation is CASSEPDRANQPQHF. V is TRBV6-1 and J is TRBJ1-5; TRBD1 matches 7 bases. This CDR3 has 15 residues. Per germline, CDR1 MNHNS and CDR2 SASEGT. With 3 bases clipped from V and 3 bases from J, the junction kept 5 bases outside the gene matches.

This rearrangement joins TRBV6-6 to TRBJ1-5, with a tentative D call TRBD1 (5 bases). The CDR3 is made up of 14 amino acids. Germline-derived CDR1 and CDR2 are MNHNY and SVGAGI (reference sequence). Trimming stripped 2 bases from V and 3 bases from J, with 8 bases between. CDR3 residues: CASSYRQHNQPQHF. The CDR3 nucleotides are TGTGCCAGCAGTTACAGACAGCACAATCAGCCCCAGCATTTT.

This sequence joins TRBV3-1 (or the pseudogene TRBV3-2) and TRBJ2-3; D possibly corresponds to TRBD2 (6 bases). CDR3 size: 15 residues. In germline, CDR1 is LGHDT, CDR2 YNNKEL (reference sequence). V gave up 4 bases and J gave up 3 bases, with 14 bases separating them. CDR3: CASSPRDRRTDTQYF. CDR3 nucleotides: TGTGCCAGCAGCCCGCGGGACCGAAGGACAGATACGCAGTATTTT.

CDR3 region: CASSPEGRSGYTF. The CDR3 DNA sequence: TGCGCCAGCAGCCCCGAAGGACGTTCTGGCTACACCTTC. The rearrangement uses TRBV4-1 and TRBJ1-2; D uncertain. Trimming removed 4 bases from V and 7 bases from J, with 13 bases in between. The germline gives CDR1 MGHRA, CDR2 YSYEKL. This CDR3 region has 13 residues.

The chain combines TRBV30 with TRBJ2-6; D possibly corresponds to TRBD2 (6 bases). The CDR3 covers 15 residues. V lost 3 bases, J lost 2 bases, and 11 bases lay in between. Germline V gene lookup returns CDR1 GTSNPN and CDR2 SVGIG (reference sequence). The CDR3 region has the DNA TGTGCCTGGAGCCGAAAGCGGGCTGGGGCCAACGTCCTGACTTTC. Residues: CAWSRKRAGANVLTF. The full variable domain, its missing parts supplied by reference TRBV30 and TRBJ2-6, is SQTIHQWPATLVQPVGSPLSLECTVEGTSNPNLYWYRQAAGRGLQLLFYSVGIGQISSEVPQNLSASRPQDRQFILSSKKLLLSDSGFYLCAWSRKRAGANVLTFGAGSRLTVL.

The V and J genes are TRBV5-4 and TRBJ2-1; TRBD1 or TRBD2 may be the D gene (6 bases each). CDR3 length: 15 amino acids. V was cut by 10 bases and J by 0 bases, with 17 bases left in between. Germline V gene data show CDR1 as SGHNT and CDR2 as YYREEE (reference sequence). The CDR3 DNA follows: TGTGCCCCGTCGAGGGGGGTCTCCTCCTACAATGAGCAGTTCTTC. Protein product: CAPSRGVSSYNEQFF. The full variable domain, completed using reference TRBV5-4 and TRBJ2-1, is ETGVTQSPTHLIKTRGQQVTLRCSSQSGHNTVSWYQQALGQGPQFIFQYYREEENGRGNFPPRFSGLQFPNYSSELNVNALELDDSALYLCAPSRGVSSYNEQFFGPGTRLTVL.

This clone was recorded once. The chain has TRBV5-1 and TRBJ2-7; 8 bases are a match to TRBD1. In germline, CDR1 is SGHRS, CDR2 YFSETQ. V shed 1 base, J shed 3 bases, and the junction held 3 bases outside the gene matches. The CDR3 has 14 residues. DNA of the CDR3: TGCGCCAGCAGCTTGAAGGGACAGGACTACGAGCAGTACTTC. Amino acids: CASSLKGQDYEQYF.

This sequence joins TRBV7-2 and TRBJ1-2; 9 bases line up with TRBD1. This CDR3 has 14 residues. J lost 2 bases, V lost 4 bases, and 2 bases had no gene match. Per germline, CDR1 SGHTA and CDR2 FQGNSA. The CDR3 sequence is CASSYGQGNYGYTF. For the CDR3, the DNA is TGTGCCAGCAGCTACGGACAGGGGAACTATGGCTACACCTTC.

The gene calls are TRBV19 and TRBJ2-1; 7 positions match TRBD1. The CDR3 spans 14 residues. CDR1 is LNHDA, CDR2 SQIVND, per germline (reference sequence). V dropped 5 bases and J dropped 0; count of bases not matched to a gene: 1. The CDR3 nucleotides read TGTGCCAGTAGTGACAGGGTCTCCTACAATGAGCAGTTCTTC. It yields the protein CASSDRVSYNEQFF.

In its sample, this clone was seen once. J is TRBJ2-5 and V is TRBV12-3 or TRBV12-4; TRBD2 aligns across 7 bases. CDR3 length: 13 residues. V gave up 7 bases and J gave up 5 bases; unmatched junction bases: 7. This CDR3 is CASTLAAGETQYF. The CDR3 nucleotides are TGTGCCAGCACCCTAGCGGCTGGGGAGACCCAGTACTTC.

The chain couples TRBV15 to TRBJ2-1; the match to TRBD2 covers 8 bases. This CDR3 has 16 amino acids. Germline trimming cut 0 bases from V and 3 bases from J; bases unmatched to any gene: 4. Germline lookup yields CDR1 LNHNV and CDR2 YYDKDF (reference sequence). The CDR3 bases are TGTGCCACCAGCAGAGATAGCGGGGCTAACTACAATGAGCAGTTCTTC. Encoded protein: CATSRDSGANYNEQFF.

This rearrangement joins TRBV2 to TRBJ2-2; D call uncertain. V was trimmed by 1 base and J by 0 bases, leaving 6 bases between them. The CDR3 is made up of 15 amino acids. The germline V gene has CDR1 SNHLY and CDR2 FYNNEI. CDR3 amino acids: CASSEGWTNTGELFF. The CDR3 bases are TGTGCCAGCAGTGAAGGCTGGACGAACACCGGGGAGCTGTTTTTT.

The V gene is TRBV5-4, the J gene TRBJ1-5, with D tentatively TRBD1 (6 bases). The V end was cut by 3 bases, the J end by 2 bases, with 18 bases between. CDR1 is SGHNT and CDR2 is YYREEE in the germline V gene (reference sequence). The CDR3 is 17 residues long. CDR3 sequence: CASSSGPGGAGNQPQHF. CDR3 in DNA: TGTGCCAGCAGCTCGGGGCCCGGGGGGGCGGGCAATCAGCCCCAGCATTTT.

This clone appeared a single time. The DNA for the CDR3 is TGTGCCAGCAGCTTGGGGGGGACTAGCGGATCCTACGAGCAGTACTTC. This gives the protein CASSLGGTSGSYEQYF. The chain combines TRBV5-4 with TRBJ2-7, with 11 bases identical to TRBD2. CDR3 length: 16 amino acids. The trim removed 0 bases at V and 1 base at J, leaving 3 bases unmatched. Germline V CDR1 and CDR2: SGHNT, YYREEE (reference sequence).

This sequence joins TRBV5-4 and TRBJ1-5; tentative D call: TRBD1 (6 bases). This CDR3 comprises 16 residues. Germline assignment: CDR1 SGHNT and CDR2 YYREEE (reference sequence). Trimming cost V 10 bases and J 1 base, with 21 bases left between them. DNA of the CDR3: TGTGCCGGGAACGGTCTGGGGGGCGGGAGCAATCAGCCCCAGCATTTT. It specifies CAGNGLGGGSNQPQHF. The whole variable domain, filled in from reference TRBV5-4 and TRBJ1-5, reads ETGVTQSPTHLIKTRGQQVTLRCSSQSGHNTVSWYQQALGQGPQFIFQYYREEENGRGNFPPRFSGLQFPNYSSELNVNALELDDSALYLCAGNGLGGGSNQPQHFGDGTRLSIL.

The J gene is TRBJ2-7, the V gene TRBV29-1; 7 nucleotides align to TRBD2. V shed 6 bases and J 6 bases; nucleotides not matched to a gene: 14. This CDR3 has 14 amino acids. Germline V gene data show CDR1 as SQVTM and CDR2 as ANQGSEA. The CDR3 bases are TGCAGCGTGGGGGGGGGATTGGCTCCAGGCGAGCAGTACTTC. Amino acids: CSVGGGLAPGEQYF.

The CDR3 nucleotides read TGCAGTGCTAGTGATACAGGGCCATACACTGAAGCTTTCTTT. Its translation is CSASDTGPYTEAFF. This chain links TRBV20-1 with TRBJ1-1, with TRBD1 as a possible D gene (6 bases). This CDR3 is 14 amino acids long. V was pared by 3 bases and J by 3 bases, with 14 bases between. Germline lookup yields CDR1 DFQATT and CDR2 SNEGSKA (reference sequence).

The chain combines TRBV2 with TRBJ1-1; a possible D gene is TRBD1 (5 bases). CDR3 length: 13 amino acids. The germline CDR1 and CDR2 sequences are SNHLY and FYNNEI. V shed 7 bases and J shed 5 bases, with 14 bases lying between them. This chain's CDR3 is CASTKDGGTEAFF. Here the CDR3 DNA reads TGTGCCAGCACAAAGGATGGGGGGACTGAAGCTTTCTTT.

The chain couples TRBV20-1 to TRBJ1-3, with D maybe TRBD1 (6 bases). CDR3 length: 14 amino acids. Trimming stripped 3 bases from V and 4 bases from J, with 13 bases between. Per germline, CDR1 DFQATT and CDR2 SNEGSKA (reference sequence). The CDR3 coding sequence is TGCAGTGCTAGTTGGGGGGCAAAAGGAAACACCATATATTTT. Its translation: CSASWGAKGNTIYF.

The gene calls are TRBV28 and TRBJ2-7; D perhaps matches TRBD2 (5 bases). The germline gives CDR1 MDHEN, CDR2 SYDVKM. The CDR3 is 17 amino acids. V gave up 3 bases and J gave up 0 bases, with 18 bases separating them. DNA for the CDR3: TGTGCCAGCAGTTTTTTTTCAGGAGGCGCGACCTCCTACGAGCAGTACTTC. As protein: CASSFFSGGATSYEQYF.

The chain is built from TRBV7-2 and TRBJ2-7; weak D call: TRBD2 (7 bases). Trimming took off 4 bases at V and 9 bases at J, with 22 bases between the two ends. The germline V gene has CDR1 SGHTA and CDR2 FQGNSA. This CDR3 is built from 15 residues. CDR3 protein: CASSSGGGGPNRQYF. CDR3 nucleotide sequence: TGTGCCAGCAGCTCCGGAGGGGGAGGGCCTAATCGGCAGTACTTC.

The chain has TRBV4-1 and TRBJ2-7; 9 bases fit TRBD2. J gave up 3 bases and V 0 bases, and 6 bases lay outside the gene matches. The CDR3 sequence is 16 residues long. Germline V gene lookup returns CDR1 MGHRA and CDR2 YSYEKL. CDR3 sequence reads: CASSQENSGSLYEQYF. DNA of the CDR3: TGCGCCAGCAGCCAAGAAAATAGCGGGAGCCTCTACGAGCAGTACTTC.

Points on this clone: Distinct nucleotide sequences in the sample also encode this CDR3. The genes are TRBV27 and TRBJ2-7, with D perhaps matching TRBD1 (5 bases). Germline assignment: CDR1 MNHEY and CDR2 SMNVEV (reference sequence). The CDR3 spans 13 residues. V lost 2 bases to trimming and J lost 3 bases, with 8 bases between them. The CDR3 sequence: CASSLQGSYEQYF. Written as DNA, the CDR3 is TGTGCCAGCAGTTTACAGGGCAGCTACGAGCAGTACTTC.

This chain connects TRBV5-6 to TRBJ1-2; D is perhaps TRBD1 (5 bases). The ends were cut back, 2 bases at V and 3 bases at J, with 11 bases in the middle. In germline, CDR1 is SGHDT, CDR2 YYEEEE. The CDR3 contains 14 residues. CDR3 in DNA: TGTGCCAGCAGCTTTGACAGCCTAGACTATGGCTACACCTTC. Translating it yields CASSFDSLDYGYTF.

The chain couples TRBV20-1 to TRBJ2-7; D tentatively reads TRBD1 or TRBD2 (5 bases each). Germline V gene sequence: CDR1 DFQATT, CDR2 SNEGSKA (reference sequence). Trimming took 5 bases from V and 4 from J, leaving 9 bases between them. This CDR3 is built from 11 residues. CDR3 loop: CSAQGRYEQYF. CDR3 bases: TGCAGTGCTCAGGGACGTTACGAGCAGTACTTC.

The chain couples TRBV7-2 to TRBJ2-4; a weak D match, TRBD2 (7 bases). The CDR3 spans 14 residues. The V gene lost 8 bases and the J gene lost 0 bases, with 11 bases spanning the gap. Germline CDR1 reads SGHTA; CDR2 reads FQGNSA. CDR3 sequence (DNA): TGTGCCAGCGCCGGGGGGCTAGCCAAAAACATTCAGTACTTC. This sequence encodes CASAGGLAKNIQYF.